These 21 T cell receptor beta chains came from one sample sequenced in a study of T cell responses to AZD1222 COVID-19 vaccine. This table comes from immunoSEQ multiplex PCR, and its TCRdb copy is limited to in-frame clones, with some not included. The sample lists over 80,000 clones, 90% to 95% seen once, with about 8.3% in the top ten. The sample in question was peripheral blood, obtained 28 days after the second AZD1222 dose. These receptors all come from an adult who received the AZD1222 COVID-19 vaccine.

The chain joins TRBV6-5 to TRBJ2-5, with TRBD1 matching over 7 bases. The CDR3 contains 14 residues. V lost 6 bases and J lost 5; bases outside the gene matches: 9. The germline CDR1 and CDR2 sequences are MNHEY and SVGAGI. The CDR3 reads CASRPVQGRETQYF. In DNA, the CDR3 is TGTGCCAGCAGACCTGTACAGGGGCGGGAGACCCAGTACTTC.

The rearrangement joins TRBV27 to TRBJ2-1; 7 bases match TRBD2. The ends lost 4 bases at V and 3 bases at J; junction bases unmatched: 9. The CDR3 contains 16 residues. Germline CDR1 and CDR2: MNHEY and SMNVEV (reference sequence). The CDR3 DNA reads TGTGCCAGCAGTTCCCTGGGTAGCGGGTTCTACAATGAGCAGTTCTTC. Residues: CASSSLGSGFYNEQFF.

The CDR3 spells CASSRATPQETQYF. CDR3 DNA: TGTGCCAGCAGTAGGGCCACCCCTCAAGAGACCCAGTACTTC. The V call is TRBV6-6, the J call TRBJ2-5; D unresolved. Trimming took off 5 bases at V and 2 bases at J, with 12 bases between the two ends. The CDR3 length is 14 residues. Germline V CDR1 and CDR2: MNHNY, SVGAGI (reference sequence).

The chain carries TRBV7-9 and TRBJ2-2; D might be TRBD2 (5 bases). Deletions cut 1 base from V and 0 bases from J, with 12 bases between. CDR1 and CDR2 (germline): SEHNR, FQNEAQ (reference sequence). The CDR3 has 17 amino acids. DNA for the CDR3: TGTGCCAGCAGCTTAGGCTTTAGCGCCACGAACACCGGGGAGCTGTTTTTT. It codes for CASSLGFSATNTGELFF.

The chain has TRBV28 and TRBJ2-7; D not certain. The V end was cut by 6 bases, the J end by 2 bases, with 14 bases between. CDR3 size: 14 residues. Per the germline V gene, CDR1 is MDHEN and CDR2 is SYDVKM. The CDR3 nucleotides are TGTGCCAGCAGCCTCGTCCAGGTTCCCTACGAGCAGTACTTC. It encodes CASSLVQVPYEQYF. Complete variable domain (other parts from reference TRBV28 and TRBJ2-7): DVKVTQSSRYLVKRTGEKVFLECVQDMDHENMFWYRQDPGLGLRLIYFSYDVKMKEKGDIPEGYSVSREKKERFSLILESASTNQTSMYLCASSLVQVPYEQYFGPGTRLTVT.

V gene TRBV29-1 combines with J gene TRBJ2-2; the D gene is possibly TRBD2 (6 bases). The germline V gene encodes CDR1 SQVTM and CDR2 ANQGSEA. Trimming pared 7 bases from V and 3 bases from J, leaving 15 bases between. This CDR3 has 14 amino acids. DNA for the CDR3: TGCAGCGCTGGCAGGGAGGTTGACACCGGGGAGCTGTTTTTT. It codes for CSAGREVDTGELFF.

V usage is TRBV5-1 and J usage is TRBJ2-2; D may match TRBD1 or TRBD2 (5 bases each). The germline V gene has CDR1 SGHRS and CDR2 YFSETQ. The CDR3 sequence is 15 residues long. V was clipped by 0 bases and J by 5 bases, with 11 bases between them. CDR3 sequence (DNA): TGCGCCAGCAGCTTGGGAGGGGCTACAACCGGGGAGCTGTTTTTT. Its translation is CASSLGGATTGELFF.

The chain carries TRBV30 and TRBJ2-3; 7 positions agree with TRBD2. Unmatched junction bases numbered 11, after V lost 4 bases and J lost 7 bases. Germline V CDR1 and CDR2: GTSNPN, SVGIG (reference sequence). This CDR3 comprises 14 residues. CDR3 DNA sequence: TGTGCCTGGACCACGGGAGGAAACCCATATACGCAGTATTTT. The encoded protein is CAWTTGGNPYTQYF.

Only a few counts were recorded for this clone. This same CDR3 is encoded by further DNA sequences in the sample. V usage is TRBV6-5 and J usage is TRBJ1-5; possible D gene TRBD1, 5 bases. CDR1 is MNHEY, CDR2 SVGAGI, per germline. Trimming shortened V by 4 bases and J by 3 bases, and 16 bases separated the two germline ends. The CDR3 sequence is 16 residues long. CDR3: CASSSRTGGFNQPQHF. CDR3 coding DNA: TGTGCCAGCAGTTCTCGGACGGGGGGATTCAATCAGCCCCAGCATTTT.

The rearrangement links TRBV25-1 to TRBJ1-1; D gene unclear. CDR1 is MGHDK, CDR2 SYGVNS, per germline. V gave up 4 bases and J gave up 0 bases, with 3 bases separating them. This CDR3 has 12 amino acids. The CDR3 nucleotides read TGTGCCAGCAGTGCCTTGAACACTGAAGCTTTCTTT. It codes for CASSALNTEAFF.

The chain has TRBV5-6 and TRBJ2-4, with D tentatively TRBD1 or TRBD2 (6 bases each). The CDR3 extends over 17 amino acids. The germline V gene encodes CDR1 SGHDT and CDR2 YYEEEE. The ends were cut back, 1 base at V and 7 bases at J, with 21 bases in the middle. The CDR3 coding sequence is TGTGCCAGCAGCTTGAGTGGGGCGTCGGGGGCGTGGAACATTCAGTACTTC. Residues: CASSLSGASGAWNIQYF.

The chain employs TRBV28 and TRBJ1-5; TRBD1 aligns across 8 bases. The CDR3 loop spans 14 amino acids. Germline CDR1 MDHEN, CDR2 SYDVKM. V lost 11 bases, J lost 4 bases, and 10 bases stayed unmatched. The CDR3 loop reads CASDGQGENQPQHF. In DNA form, the CDR3 reads TGTGCCTCTGACGGACAGGGCGAAAATCAGCCCCAGCATTTT.

The gene calls are TRBV5-1 and TRBJ1-6, with 7 positions matching TRBD1. The CDR3 length is 16 residues. Germline-derived CDR1 and CDR2 are SGHRS and YFSETQ. V shed 0 bases, J shed 4 bases, and the junction held 4 bases outside the gene matches. The CDR3 coding sequence is TGCGCCAGCAGCTTGGGGGACAGTGGATATAATTCACCCCTCCACTTT. It translates to CASSLGDSGYNSPLHF.

The V call is TRBV5-4, the J call TRBJ2-2; TRBD2 aligns across 11 bases. The CDR3 has 16 amino acids. V lost 4 bases and J lost 7; bases outside the gene matches: 9. Per germline, CDR1 SGHNT and CDR2 YYREEE (reference sequence). The CDR3 loop reads CASSGPPGLAVGELFF. The CDR3 DNA sequence: TGTGCCAGCAGCGGACCCCCGGGACTAGCGGTCGGGGAGCTGTTTTTT. The full variable domain, rest sourced from reference TRBV5-4 and TRBJ2-2, is ETGVTQSPTHLIKTRGQQVTLRCSSQSGHNTVSWYQQALGQGPQFIFQYYREEENGRGNFPPRFSGLQFPNYSSELNVNALELDDSALYLCASSGPPGLAVGELFFGEGSRLTVL.

V is TRBV28 and J is TRBJ1-4, with a tentative D call TRBD1 (6 bases). The ends were cut back, 10 bases at V and 0 bases at J, with 12 bases in the middle. The CDR3 has 14 amino acids. The germline gives CDR1 MDHEN, CDR2 SYDVKM. CDR3 coding DNA: TGTGCCACAGGGGACTCTGCAACTAATGAAAAACTGTTTTTT. Its translation: CATGDSATNEKLFF.

The chain is built from TRBV27 and TRBJ1-4; D might be TRBD1 (5 bases). Trimming removed 5 bases at V and 8 bases at J, with 12 bases between. Germline values: CDR1 MNHEY, CDR2 SMNVEV (reference sequence). The CDR3 runs 13 residues. Here the CDR3 reads CASSPRVNEKLFF. CDR3 nucleotide sequence: TGTGCCAGCAGTCCCAGGGTTAACGAAAAACTGTTTTTT.

This clone was seen just once. The chain uses TRBV5-8 and TRBJ2-3; 8 bases map to TRBD2. This CDR3 is 14 amino acids long. With V trimmed by 5 bases and J by 3 bases, 5 bases remained unmatched. The germline V gene encodes CDR1 SGHTS and CDR2 YDEGEE. This CDR3 reads CASRSGRGTDTQYF. The CDR3 region has the DNA TGTGCCAGCAGAAGCGGGAGAGGGACAGATACGCAGTATTTT.

This chain joins TRBV6-5 and TRBJ1-1; D is undetermined. The length of the CDR3 is 14 residues. Germline lookup yields CDR1 MNHEY and CDR2 SVGAGI. V gave up 6 bases and J gave up 4 bases, with 15 bases separating them. The CDR3 loop is CASSLTSQSTEAFF. CDR3 coding DNA: TGTGCCAGCAGCTTGACCAGCCAGAGCACTGAAGCTTTCTTT.

This rearrangement joins TRBV3-1 (or the pseudogene TRBV3-2) to TRBJ1-6; 8 bases fit TRBD1. V shed 2 bases, J shed 10 bases, and the junction held 7 bases outside the gene matches. CDR3 length: 15 residues. Germline CDR1 LGHDT, CDR2 YNNKEL (reference sequence). The CDR3 sequence: CASSQFRTGRSPLHF. Here the CDR3 DNA reads TGTGCCAGCAGCCAATTCCGGACAGGGAGGTCACCCCTCCACTTT.

The CDR3, as DNA: TGTGCCAGTAGAGGACTAGCGGCGGGGACAGATACGCAGTATTTT. It is translated as CASRGLAAGTDTQYF. This chain joins TRBV19 and TRBJ2-3; TRBD2 matches 10 bases. The CDR3 runs to 15 residues. Germline CDR1 LNHDA, CDR2 SQIVND (reference sequence). V lost 6 bases to trimming and J lost 3 bases; unmatched junction nucleotides: 6.

The genes are TRBV19 and TRBJ1-4; D may be TRBD1 (5 bases). Trimming removed 3 bases from V and 7 bases from J, with 12 bases in between. Germline-derived CDR1 and CDR2 are LNHDA and SQIVND (reference sequence). This CDR3 is built from 14 residues. For the CDR3, the DNA is TGTGCCAGTAGTATGACCCAGAGGGGTGAAAAACTGTTTTTT. Translated, it gives CASSMTQRGEKLFF.